The sample holds many counts of the clone carrying this T cell receptor beta chain. This sample is part of a study of spatial heterogeneity in lung cancer. Overall study context: In cases with available follow-up PBMC samples, these were sequenced at a median of about two years after resection. Among detected sequences, beta-chain ones consistently exceeded alpha-chain ones in number.

One entry per CDR3 protein results from TCRdb running MiXCR on the 5' RACE reads. The table includes about 52,000 distinct CDR3 sequences, roughly 7% detected once. Stated time point: blood at routine non-recurrence follow-up after resection. Frozen PBMC, nontumor lung or tumor provided whole RNA, which was sequenced unsorted. Trimming stripped 6 bases from V and 2 bases from J, with 8 bases between. Germline V gives CDR1 SNHLY, CDR2 FYNNEI. The CDR3 length is 12 residues. V gene TRBV2 combines with J gene TRBJ2-7; weak D call: TRBD2 (5 bases). Material: PBMCs, obtained at follow-up. The sequence was collected from a female donor with early-stage non-small cell lung cancer. The chain's CDR3 is CASRAVPYEQYF. The CDR3 DNA reads TGTGCCAGCAGAGCGGTTCCCTACGAGCAGTACTTC.